The present entry profiles one T cell receptor beta chain with its context. The sample holds other DNA sequences that translate to the same CDR3. The data were obtained in a study of control samples from healthy donors and cancer patients. This CDR3 has 12 residues. V was pared by 0 bases and J by 8 bases, with 0 bases of the junction left unmatched. Germline V gene lookup returns CDR1 MNHEY and CDR2 SVGAGI. Sequencing was performed with immunoSEQ multiplex PCR; in TCRdb, only in-frame clones are kept and a portion is missing. Here the sample spans over 100,000 clones, about 90% being singletons. The clonotype was recovered from a woman aged 45 to 65 in good health. V gene TRBV6-5 combines with J gene TRBJ1-1; 7 nucleotides match TRBD1. Material for sequencing was blood. CDR3 loop: CASSYSRGEAFF. The CDR3 DNA sequence: TGTGCCAGCAGTTACTCCAGGGGGGAAGCTTTCTTT.